Listed below are T cell receptor beta chains from one sample, sequenced in a study of blood T cell repertoires in COVID-19. Assay used: immunoSEQ multiplex PCR; TCRdb lists only in-frame clones, some missing. The sample records about 220,000 clones, about four fifths being singletons. The sample was peripheral blood. The receptors shown here come from an elderly woman with acute or convalescent COVID-19. Each CDR3 is given with its conserved first and last residue. D genes are given only for firm matches. Clone size is shown for a subset of rows, as once, few, many or a class of expanded clone.

clone_size,d_call,v_call,j_call,cdr3_nt,cdr3_aa
-,-,TRBV9,TRBJ1-1,TGTGCCAGCAGCGTAGGAGGGACCGCCGGGGGTGATGAAGCTTTCTTT,CASSVGGTAGGDEAFF
-,-,TRBV7-3,TRBJ1-1,TGTGCCAGCAGCCCCGGACTGCCGAACACTGAAGCTTTCTTT,CASSPGLPNTEAFF
-,TRBD1,TRBV10-3,TRBJ1-1,TGTGCCATCAGTGAGCGGACAGGTTGGTTCGCTGAAGCTTTCTTT,CAISERTGWFAEAFF
-,-,TRBV29-1,TRBJ2-1,TGCAGCGTTCTCGACAGCTCCTACAATGAGCAGTTCTTC,CSVLDSSYNEQFF
few,-,TRBV27,TRBJ1-4,TGTGCCAGCAGCACCTGGGGACACTCTAATGAAAAACTGTTTTTT,CASSTWGHSNEKLFF
-,-,TRBV6-5,TRBJ2-7,TGTGCCAGCAGCGGGACACATGGGGGCGAGCAGTACTTC,CASSGTHGGEQYF
-,-,TRBV15,TRBJ2-1,TGTGCCACCAGGGCAGGAGGGGCACCGCCCTACAATGAGCAGTTCTTC,CATRAGGAPPYNEQFF
once,-,TRBV11-3,TRBJ1-5,TGTGCCAGCAGCTTGGGAACCGGGACACGAGCGCAGCCCCAGCATTTT,CASSLGTGTRAQPQHF
-,TRBD2,TRBV7-3,TRBJ2-1,TGTGCCAGCAGCTCGGGACTAGCGGGATACAATGAGCAGTTCTTC,CASSSGLAGYNEQFF
-,-,TRBV6-5,TRBJ2-1,TGTGCCAGCAGTTACTCCCCCCCGAGAGTTCACAATGAGCAGTTCTTC,CASSYSPPRVHNEQFF
once,TRBD2,TRBV4-1,TRBJ2-3,TGCGCCAGCAGCCCAGACGGGGGGGCCACGGGTACGCAGTATTTT,CASSPDGGATGTQYF
-,TRBD2,TRBV7-2,TRBJ2-6,TGTGCCAGCAGCTTTGGGGGAGGGGTCTCTGGGGCCAACGTCCTGACTTTC,CASSFGGGVSGANVLTF
-,-,TRBV7-2,TRBJ1-5,TGTGCCAGCAGCTTGGGGCAGACCTCAAGGGAGCCCCAGCATTTT,CASSLGQTSREPQHF
-,TRBD1,TRBV18,TRBJ1-1,TGTGCCAGCTCACCGGGACAGCCGTTAGCGAACACTGAAGCTTTCTTT,CASSPGQPLANTEAFF
-,-,TRBV12-5,TRBJ2-3,TGTGCTAGTGGTCCACTACTCACAGATACGCAGTATTTT,CASGPLLTDTQYF
once,TRBD1,TRBV11-2,TRBJ2-5,TGTGCCAGCAGGGCCGGGACAGGAAAAGGGGAGACCCAGTACTTC,CASRAGTGKGETQYF
once,-,TRBV28,TRBJ2-2,TGTGCCAGCAGTTTGGGTAGGAGTAAGGTCGGGGAGCTGTTTTTT,CASSLGRSKVGELFF
few,TRBD1,TRBV7-2,TRBJ1-4,TGTGCCAGCAGTACCGGGACAGGGTTAGAAAAACTGTTTTTT,CASSTGTGLEKLFF
-,-,TRBV14,TRBJ2-2,TGTGCCAGCAGCCAAGAACTAGCACTGGGGGAGCTGTTTTTT,CASSQELALGELFF
-,-,TRBV25-1,TRBJ2-5,TGTGCCAGCAGTCCCGGCCTGGGGCAAGAAGAGACCCAGTACTTC,CASSPGLGQEETQYF
-,TRBD2,TRBV5-4,TRBJ2-2,TGTGCCAGCAGGGCCAGGGAGGGCACCGGGGAGCTGTTTTTT,CASRAREGTGELFF
-,TRBD1,TRBV10-3,TRBJ2-2,TGTGCCATCAGTCCAGGGGGCACCGGGGAGCTGTTTTTT,CAISPGGTGELFF
once,TRBD1,TRBV24-1,TRBJ2-1,TGTGCCACCAAGGGACAGTATAATGAGCAGTTCTTC,CATKGQYNEQFF
-,-,TRBV15,TRBJ2-1,TGTGCCACCAGCAGAGACGTCAACTTCCACAATGAGCAGTTCTTC,CATSRDVNFHNEQFF
few,-,TRBV20-1,TRBJ1-2,TGCAGTGCTAGTGGCAGCTATGGCTACACCTTC,CSASGSYGYTF
-,-,TRBV18,TRBJ1-1,TGTGCCAGCTCACCCGCAGGGGAGAACACTGAAGCTTTCTTT,CASSPAGENTEAFF
few,TRBD1,TRBV25-1,TRBJ1-1,TGTGCCAGCAGTAAAGGACAGGGACCCATGGGCACTGAAGCTTTCTTT,CASSKGQGPMGTEAFF
-,-,TRBV11-1,TRBJ2-7,TGTGCCAGCAGCCCACGGGACAAGGCTACCTACGAGCAGTACTTC,CASSPRDKATYEQYF
-,TRBD1,TRBV29-1,TRBJ2-7,TGCAGCGTTGAGTCTGGGGCAGGGGGCTACGAGCAGTACTTC,CSVESGAGGYEQYF